Listed below are T cell receptor beta chains from one sample, sequenced in a study of blood T cell repertoires in COVID-19. Produced via immunoSEQ multiplex PCR; TCRdb's table is partial and in-frame only. The sample yields approximately 240,000 clones, 87% seen once. Material for sequencing was PBMCs or T cells enriched from blood (not recorded which). The origin of the receptors is a woman aged 25 to 45 with acute COVID-19. Each CDR3 is given with its conserved first and last residue. The D gene is left open where the match is weak. Clone size is given for some rows only: seen once, a few or many times, or a class if the clone is expanded.

TRBD1	-	TRBV5-1	TRBJ2-5	CASSPAPQGARETQYF	TGCGCCAGCAGCCCGGCCCCACAGGGGGCCCGGGAGACCCAGTACTTC
-	-	TRBV3-1/TRBV3-2	TRBJ1-1	CASSLTLNTEAFF	TGTGCCAGCAGCCTAACTCTGAACACTGAAGCTTTCTTT
-	-	TRBV7-9	TRBJ2-7	CASSLSRSPYEQYF	TGTGCCAGCAGCTTATCCAGGTCCCCCTACGAGCAGTACTTC
TRBD1	-	TRBV2	TRBJ2-2	CASLDRRNTGELFF	TGTGCCAGTTTGGACAGGCGGAACACCGGGGAGCTGTTTTTT
-	-	TRBV13	TRBJ2-3	CASMTTFHGGKADTQYF	TGTGCCAGCATGACAACCTTCCACGGAGGGAAGGCAGATACGCAGTATTTT
TRBD1	-	TRBV28	TRBJ1-4	CASSLFRRQGDEKLFF	TGTGCCAGCAGTTTATTTAGGCGGCAGGGGGATGAAAAACTGTTTTTT
TRBD1	-	TRBV30	TRBJ2-7	CAWSGTGVSYEQYF	TGTGCCTGGAGTGGGACAGGGGTCTCCTACGAGCAGTACTTC
-	-	TRBV9	TRBJ1-1	CASSADRTF	TGTGCCAGCAGCGCGGACAGAACCTTT
TRBD1	few	TRBV2	TRBJ1-5	CASTPGDRGFQPQHF	TGTGCCAGCACCCCCGGGGACAGGGGTTTTCAGCCCCAGCATTTT
TRBD1	-	TRBV30	TRBJ1-2	CAWRDRGDGYTF	TGTGCCTGGAGGGACAGGGGGGATGGCTACACCTTC
TRBD2	-	TRBV27	TRBJ2-5	CASRTGTSGIETQYF	TGTGCCAGCAGAACCGGGACTAGCGGGATTGAGACCCAGTACTTC
TRBD1	-	TRBV20-1	TRBJ1-1	CSADRVSEAFF	TGCAGTGCTGACAGGGTTTCCGAAGCTTTCTTT
TRBD1	-	TRBV27	TRBJ1-1	CASRGQVNTEAFF	TGTGCCAGCAGGGGACAGGTGAACACTGAAGCTTTCTTT
TRBD2	-	TRBV11-2	TRBJ2-7	CASSTVMTSGGSIAYEQYF	TGTGCCAGCAGCACAGTTATGACTAGCGGGGGAAGTATCGCCTACGAGCAGTACTTC
TRBD1	-	TRBV9	TRBJ1-5	CASRPKTGNSNQPQHF	TGTGCCAGCAGACCAAAGACAGGGAATAGCAATCAGCCCCAGCATTTT
TRBD2	-	TRBV19	TRBJ2-7	CASSISLAGMSYEQYF	TGTGCCAGTAGTATATCCCTAGCGGGAATGTCCTACGAGCAGTACTTC
TRBD2	-	TRBV7-2	TRBJ2-3	CASSLEAGGGDTQYF	TGTGCCAGCAGCTTAGAGGCGGGGGGAGGAGATACGCAGTATTTT
-	-	TRBV5-5	TRBJ1-4	CASSASDSLWEKLFF	TGTGCCAGCAGCGCGTCAGACAGTCTATGGGAAAAACTGTTTTTT
-	-	TRBV11-3	TRBJ2-7	CASSLFQDSEQYF	TGTGCCAGCAGCTTATTTCAAGACTCCGAGCAGTACTTC
TRBD2	-	TRBV11-2	TRBJ2-7	CASSFPISGPTYEQYF	TGTGCCAGCAGCTTCCCCATTAGCGGGCCAACCTACGAGCAGTACTTC
-	-	TRBV28	TRBJ2-3	CASSFPGADTQYF	TGTGCCAGCAGTTTCCCCGGGGCAGATACGCAGTATTTT
TRBD1	-	TRBV5-8	TRBJ1-2	CASSFAGQGLARGYGYTF	TGTGCCAGCAGCTTCGCCGGACAGGGGCTCGCTCGGGGCTATGGCTACACCTTC
TRBD1	few	TRBV3-1/TRBV3-2	TRBJ2-2	CASSPRGGQLRELFF	TGTGCCAGCAGCCCCCGAGGGGGCCAACTTAGGGAGCTGTTTTTT